This is a list of T cell receptor beta chains from one sample in a study of T cell repertoires in cytomegalovirus infection. TCRdb used MiXCR to reprocess the reads, holding one entry per CDR3 protein. The data hold hundreds of thousands of distinct CDR3 sequences, with approximately 31% observed a single time. The antigens of these receptors remain unknown. The input for sequencing was cultured CD8+ T cells from PBMCs, taken from culture after CMV antigen stimulation. These receptors were obtained from a human donor in good health (CMV status not recorded). Some clones in this sample may be carry-over from other donors' samples. Both conserved end residues are part of each CDR3. The order of the fields is D gene, J gene, clone size, CDR3 length, V gene, CDR3 protein, CDR3 DNA. A D gene is named only where the DNA matches it firmly. Rows may omit the clone size; those that give it use once, few, many or a size class.

- | TRBJ1-1 | - | 16 | TRBV5-4 | CASSSPWKKLNTEAFF | TGTGCCAGCAGCTCACCATGGAAAAAGTTGAACACTGAAGCTTTCTTT
- | TRBJ1-6 | - | 19 | TRBV12-5 | CASGLVRIGEDPYNSPLHF | TGTGCTAGTGGTTTGGTACGAATAGGAGAAGACCCCTATAATTCACCCCTCCACTTT
- | TRBJ2-3 | few | 12 | TRBV12-3/TRBV12-4 | CASSLGRHTQYF | TGTGCCAGCAGCCTGGGACGGCATACGCAGTATTTT
- | TRBJ1-3 | - | 11 | TRBV29-1 | CSVDQGNTIYF | TGCAGCGTGGACCAGGGAAACACCATATATTTT
- | TRBJ1-5 | - | 14 | TRBV6-1 | CASSEIGISQPQHF | TGTGCCAGCAGTGAAATAGGGATTAGTCAGCCCCAGCATTTT
- | TRBJ1-1 | few | 16 | TRBV7-8 | CASSLEGVGVWTEAFF | TGTGCCAGCAGCTTAGAAGGGGTGGGGGTCTGGACTGAAGCTTTCTTT
TRBD2 | TRBJ2-3 | - | 17 | TRBV9 | CASSVFSGGPSTDTQYF | TGTGCCAGCAGCGTATTTAGCGGGGGCCCTAGCACAGATACGCAGTATTTT
- | TRBJ2-5 | - | 15 | TRBV4-2 | CASSQESLARETQYF | TGTGCCAGCAGCCAAGAATCCCTGGCGAGGGAGACCCAGTACTTC
TRBD1 | TRBJ2-7 | many | 14 | TRBV5-6 | CASSPGTGVYEQYF | TGTGCCAGCAGCCCCGGGACAGGGGTCTACGAGCAGTACTTC
- | TRBJ2-2 | - | 16 | TRBV7-8 | CASSPRELTSTGELFF | TGTGCCAGCAGCCCACGGGAGTTAACTTCGACCGGGGAGCTGTTTTTT
- | TRBJ1-4 | - | 14 | TRBV4-3 | CASSQSRDGRELFF | TGCGCCAGCAGCCAGTCCCGGGACGGAAGGGAACTGTTTTTT
- | TRBJ1-3 | - | 17 | TRBV7-9 | CASRPDSGLTSGNTIYF | TGTGCCAGCAGACCCGATTCGGGACTCACCTCTGGAAACACCATATATTTT
- | TRBJ1-2 | few | 15 | TRBV12-3/TRBV12-4 | CASSLRQGDHYGYTF | TGTGCCAGCAGTTTAAGGCAGGGTGACCACTATGGCTACACCTTC
- | TRBJ2-1 | - | 14 | TRBV27 | CASSYLPGSDEQFF | TGTGCCAGCAGTTACTTGCCGGGCAGCGATGAGCAGTTCTTC
- | TRBJ1-5 | - | 14 | TRBV6-1 | CASTEGGINQPQHF | TGTGCCAGCACCGAGGGAGGGATTAATCAGCCCCAGCATTTT
- | TRBJ1-5 | - | 15 | TRBV6-1 | CASSEFRSGYQPQHF | TGTGCCAGCAGTGAATTTCGGTCGGGCTATCAGCCCCAGCATTTT
- | TRBJ1-2 | - | 15 | TRBV6-6 | CASTPLKGSGEGYTF | TGTGCCAGCACCCCCCTGAAGGGATCAGGAGAAGGCTACACCTTC
- | TRBJ1-1 | many | 13 | TRBV20-1 | CSAGPIEGTEAFF | TGCAGTGCTGGCCCTATAGAAGGGACTGAAGCTTTCTTT
- | TRBJ2-1 | many | 14 | TRBV7-2 | CASSLGRQYNEQFF | TGTGCCAGCAGCTTAGGCAGGCAATACAATGAGCAGTTCTTC
- | TRBJ2-1 | - | 16 | TRBV7-3 | CASSSGTVQPYNEQFF | TGTGCCAGCAGCTCAGGGACGGTCCAGCCCTACAATGAGCAGTTCTTC
- | TRBJ2-7 | - | 12 | TRBV29-1 | CSVVGQLYEQYF | TGCAGCGTTGTGGGACAACTTTACGAGCAGTACTTC
- | TRBJ1-1 | - | 14 | TRBV7-2 | CASSLNRLGTEAFF | TGTGCCAGCAGCTTAAACCGTTTGGGGACTGAAGCTTTCTTT
- | TRBJ1-1 | - | 14 | TRBV13 | CASSWWEQERVVFF | TGTGCCAGCAGCTGGTGGGAACAGGAACGAGTGGTTTTCTTT